This T cell receptor (beta chain) was observed in a study of cytomegalovirus exposure and HLA in healthy donors. Study-level information: An analysis done earlier identified 117 million unique TCR beta sequences from about 179 million T cells.

Study results and limitations: Reports credit the classifier with highly specific, highly sensitive diagnosis of cytomegalovirus status. Sequencing depth across donors, presence/absence analyses assumed, was roughly uniform.

On this clone itself: Its antigen is currently unknown.

PCR used 60 Vbeta primers and 13 Jbeta primers. Method: immunoSEQ multiplex PCR; TCRdb's copy keeps in-frame clones and lacks some. The table shows roughly 200,000 clones, with around four fifths occurring only once. This clonotype originated in a man aged 40-49 years in good health and CMV-seropositive. Sequenced input: PBMCs.

CDR3 bases: TGTGCCAGCACCGCGACGGGGTACGAGCAGTACTTC. Protein product: CASTATGYEQYF. The chain couples TRBV11-1 to TRBJ2-7; TRBD2 is a possible D gene (5 bases). The CDR3 covers 12 residues. Per germline, CDR1 SGHAT and CDR2 FQDESV (reference sequence). Trimming pared 7 bases from V and 4 bases from J, leaving 11 bases between.